This is a list of T cell receptor beta chains from one sample in a study of T cell responses to AZD1222 COVID-19 vaccine. The protocol was immunoSEQ multiplex PCR, while the TCRdb copy is restricted to in-frame clones and leaves out a portion. The sample has under 150,000 clones, 92% seen once. The source was peripheral blood, collected on day 0 of AZD1222 vaccination. The receptor set was obtained from an adult in good health. Each CDR3 is given with its conserved first and last residue. Each record gives: V gene, CDR3 length, J gene, CDR3 protein.

V gene: TRBV7-8; CDR3 length: 16; J gene: TRBJ1-1; CDR3 protein: CASSALWGAVVTEAFF
V gene: TRBV7-6; CDR3 length: 13; J gene: TRBJ2-3; CDR3 protein: CASRPQGAKAQYF
V gene: TRBV23-1; CDR3 length: 18; J gene: TRBJ1-4; CDR3 protein: CASSQSIGWNSPNEKLFF
V gene: TRBV7-8; CDR3 length: 16; J gene: TRBJ1-1; CDR3 protein: CASSLDRGHANTEAFF
V gene: TRBV30; CDR3 length: 15; J gene: TRBJ2-2; CDR3 protein: CAGRPGGKSTGELFF
V gene: TRBV6-5; CDR3 length: 15; J gene: TRBJ2-7; CDR3 protein: CASSNGLADRYEQYF
V gene: TRBV2; CDR3 length: 13; J gene: TRBJ2-1; CDR3 protein: CASSEGSYNEQFF
V gene: TRBV3-1/TRBV3-2; CDR3 length: 14; J gene: TRBJ2-7; CDR3 protein: CASSKETGTYEQYF
V gene: TRBV2; CDR3 length: 14; J gene: TRBJ1-1; CDR3 protein: CASRGDTLNTEAFF
V gene: TRBV6-1; CDR3 length: 16; J gene: TRBJ2-7; CDR3 protein: CASSEISSATTYEQYF
V gene: TRBV18; CDR3 length: 16; J gene: TRBJ1-1; CDR3 protein: CASSPRFLALNTEAFF
V gene: TRBV5-1; CDR3 length: 17; J gene: TRBJ2-7; CDR3 protein: CASSLDSPQGSSYKQYF
V gene: TRBV6-5; CDR3 length: 15; J gene: TRBJ2-1; CDR3 protein: CASSYSSWPEHEQFF
V gene: TRBV5-4; CDR3 length: 14; J gene: TRBJ1-2; CDR3 protein: CASTIPTGSYGYTF
V gene: TRBV25-1; CDR3 length: 18; J gene: TRBJ2-2; CDR3 protein: CASSAARARFANTGELFF
V gene: TRBV13; CDR3 length: 15; J gene: TRBJ2-2; CDR3 protein: CASSLPQGGHGELFF
V gene: TRBV11-2; CDR3 length: 13; J gene: TRBJ1-4; CDR3 protein: CASSLEPGSKLFF
V gene: TRBV4-2; CDR3 length: 15; J gene: TRBJ1-1; CDR3 protein: CASSLAITANTEAFF
V gene: TRBV27; CDR3 length: 16; J gene: TRBJ1-1; CDR3 protein: CASRGDRGQRNTEAFF
V gene: TRBV9; CDR3 length: 15; J gene: TRBJ2-1; CDR3 protein: CASSVTSGSFNEQFF
V gene: TRBV5-4; CDR3 length: 14; J gene: TRBJ1-1; CDR3 protein: CASSPTGVGTEAFF
V gene: TRBV30; CDR3 length: 13; J gene: TRBJ1-5; CDR3 protein: CAWSVQGLRPQHF
V gene: TRBV5-1; CDR3 length: 16; J gene: TRBJ2-1; CDR3 protein: CASRGSGRDRYNEQFF